The sequence of this TCR beta chain was determined in a study of Graves' ophthalmopathy and Graves' hyperthyroidism. To note about this clonotype: A read error may explain this, as a much larger clone is one base away.

Trimming removed 0 bases at V and 2 bases at J, with 8 bases between. Germline values: CDR1 SGHRS, CDR2 YFSETQ. The CDR3 spans 14 residues. Scientists amplified the TCR beta CDR3 regions from RNA transcripts. An initial RT-PCR round employing HTBI primers preceded a second-round multiplex PCR. One entry per CDR3 protein, called by TCRdb with MiXCR from the multiplex PCR reads. This table has about 390,000 distinct CDR3 sequences, 15% appearing once. The V gene is TRBV5-1, the J gene TRBJ1-1; D possibly corresponds to TRBD1 (5 bases). The sequencing input was peripheral blood. The sequence came from a woman in her late teens or twenties with stable Graves' hyperthyroidism. For the CDR3, the DNA is TGCGCCAGCAGCTTGGAAGGACACAACACTGAAGCTTTCTTT. Translation: CASSLEGHNTEAFF.